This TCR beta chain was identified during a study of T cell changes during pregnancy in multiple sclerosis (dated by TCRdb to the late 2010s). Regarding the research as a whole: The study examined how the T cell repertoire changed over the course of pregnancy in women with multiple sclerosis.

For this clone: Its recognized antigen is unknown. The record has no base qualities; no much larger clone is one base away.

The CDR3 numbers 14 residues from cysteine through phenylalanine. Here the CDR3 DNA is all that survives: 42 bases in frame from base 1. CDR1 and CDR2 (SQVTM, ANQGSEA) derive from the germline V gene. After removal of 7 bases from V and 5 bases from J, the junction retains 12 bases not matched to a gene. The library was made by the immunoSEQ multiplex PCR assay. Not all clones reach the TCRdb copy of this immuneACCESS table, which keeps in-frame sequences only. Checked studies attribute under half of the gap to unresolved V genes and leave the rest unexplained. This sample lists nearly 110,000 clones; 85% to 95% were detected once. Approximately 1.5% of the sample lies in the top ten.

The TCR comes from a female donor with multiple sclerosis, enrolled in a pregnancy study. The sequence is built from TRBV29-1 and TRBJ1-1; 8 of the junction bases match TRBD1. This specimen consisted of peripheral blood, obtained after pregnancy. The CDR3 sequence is CSGREDRVGTEAFF. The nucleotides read TGCAGCGGGCGAGAGGACAGGGTGGGAACTGAAGCTTTCTTT. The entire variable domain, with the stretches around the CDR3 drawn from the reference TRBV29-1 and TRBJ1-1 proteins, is SAVISQKPSRDICQRGTSLTIQCQVDSQVTMMFWYRQQPGQSLTLIATANQGSEATYESGFVIDKFPISRPNLTFSTLTVSNMSPEDSSIYLCSGREDRVGTEAFFGQGTRLTVV.